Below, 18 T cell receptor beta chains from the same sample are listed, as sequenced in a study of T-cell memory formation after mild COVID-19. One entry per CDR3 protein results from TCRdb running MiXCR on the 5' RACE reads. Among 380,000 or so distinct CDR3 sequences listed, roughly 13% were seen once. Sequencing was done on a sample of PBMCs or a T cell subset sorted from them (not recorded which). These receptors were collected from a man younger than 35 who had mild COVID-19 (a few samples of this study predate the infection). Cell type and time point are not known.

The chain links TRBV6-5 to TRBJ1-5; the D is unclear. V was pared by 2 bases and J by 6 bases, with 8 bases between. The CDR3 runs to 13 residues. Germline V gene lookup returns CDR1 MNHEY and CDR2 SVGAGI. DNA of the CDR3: TGTGCCAGCAGTTACGATGGCCGTCAGCCCCAGCATTTT. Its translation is CASSYDGRQPQHF.

The CDR3 DNA reads as TGTGCCAGCAGCAAGACTGGGGGGAATGAGCAGTTCTTC. Its translation is CASSKTGGNEQFF. The chain joins TRBV3-1 to TRBJ2-1; D may be TRBD2 (6 bases). The CDR3 has 13 residues. Trimming pared 5 bases from V and 7 bases from J, leaving 12 bases between. Germline V lookup: CDR1 LGHDT, CDR2 YNNKEL (reference sequence).

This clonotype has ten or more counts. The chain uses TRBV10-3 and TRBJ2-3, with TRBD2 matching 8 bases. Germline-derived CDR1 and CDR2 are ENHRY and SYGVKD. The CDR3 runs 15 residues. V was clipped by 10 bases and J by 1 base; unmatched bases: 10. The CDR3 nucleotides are TGTGCCACCAACGAGCGGGGGCAGGGCACAGATACGCAGTATTTT. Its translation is CATNERGQGTDTQYF.

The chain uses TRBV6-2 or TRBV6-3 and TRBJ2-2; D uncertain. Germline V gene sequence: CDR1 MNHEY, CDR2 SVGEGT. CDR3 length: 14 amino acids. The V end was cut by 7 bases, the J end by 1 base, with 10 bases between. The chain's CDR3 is CASTFLRNTGELFF. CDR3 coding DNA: TGTGCCAGCACTTTCCTCAGGAACACCGGGGAGCTGTTTTTT.

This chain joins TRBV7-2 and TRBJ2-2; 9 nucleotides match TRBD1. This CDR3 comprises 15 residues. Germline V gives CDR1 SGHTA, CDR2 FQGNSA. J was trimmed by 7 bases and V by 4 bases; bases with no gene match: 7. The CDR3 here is CASSYTTGGRGELFF. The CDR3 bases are TGTGCCAGCAGCTATACTACAGGGGGCCGCGGGGAGCTGTTTTTT. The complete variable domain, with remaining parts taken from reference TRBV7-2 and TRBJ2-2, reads GAGVSQSPSNKVTEKGKDVELRCDPISGHTALYWYRQSLGQGLEFLIYFQGNSAPDKSGLPSDRFSAERTGGSVSTLTIQRTQQEDSAVYLCASSYTTGGRGELFFGEGSRLTVL.

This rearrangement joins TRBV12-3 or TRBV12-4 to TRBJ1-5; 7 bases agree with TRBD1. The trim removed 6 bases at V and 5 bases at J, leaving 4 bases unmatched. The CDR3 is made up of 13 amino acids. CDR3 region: CASRGDSYQPQHF. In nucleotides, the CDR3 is TGTGCCAGCAGAGGGGACAGCTATCAGCCCCAGCATTTT.

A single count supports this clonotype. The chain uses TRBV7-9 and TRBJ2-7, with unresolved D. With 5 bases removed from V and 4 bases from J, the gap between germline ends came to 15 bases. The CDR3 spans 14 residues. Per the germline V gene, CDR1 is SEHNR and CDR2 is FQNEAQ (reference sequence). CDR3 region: CASSPTLSGYEQYF. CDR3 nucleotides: TGTGCCAGCAGCCCGACCCTCTCCGGGTACGAGCAGTACTTC. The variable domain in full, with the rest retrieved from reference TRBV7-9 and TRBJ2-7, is DTGVSQNPRHKITKRGQNVTFRCDPISEHNRLYWYRQTLGQGPEFLTYFQNEAQLEKSRLLSDRFSAERPKGSFSTLEIQRTEQGDSAMYLCASSPTLSGYEQYFGPGTRLTVT.

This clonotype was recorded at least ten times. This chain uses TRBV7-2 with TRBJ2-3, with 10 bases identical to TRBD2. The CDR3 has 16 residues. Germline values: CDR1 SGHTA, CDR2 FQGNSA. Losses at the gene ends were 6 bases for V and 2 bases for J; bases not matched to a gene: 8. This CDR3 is CASRSPLAGATDTQYF. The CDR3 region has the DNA TGTGCCAGCAGGTCGCCTCTAGCGGGGGCCACAGATACGCAGTATTTT.

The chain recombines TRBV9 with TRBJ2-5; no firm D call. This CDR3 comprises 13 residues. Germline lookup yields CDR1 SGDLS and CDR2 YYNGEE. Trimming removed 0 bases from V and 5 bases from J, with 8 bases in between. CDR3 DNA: TGTGCCAGCAGCGTAGTCCTGGGGGAGACCCAGTACTTC. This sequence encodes CASSVVLGETQYF.

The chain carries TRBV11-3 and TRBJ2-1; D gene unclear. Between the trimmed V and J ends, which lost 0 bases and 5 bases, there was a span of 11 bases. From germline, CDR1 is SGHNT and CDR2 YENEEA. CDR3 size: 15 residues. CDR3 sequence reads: CASSLDDSANNEQFF. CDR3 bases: TGTGCCAGCAGCTTAGACGACTCAGCCAACAATGAGCAGTTCTTC.

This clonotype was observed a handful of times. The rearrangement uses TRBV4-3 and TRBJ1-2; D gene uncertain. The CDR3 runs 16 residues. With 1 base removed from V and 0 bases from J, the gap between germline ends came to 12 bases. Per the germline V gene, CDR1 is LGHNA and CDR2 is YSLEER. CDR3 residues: CASSQGIMGANYGYTF. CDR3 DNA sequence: TGCGCCAGCAGCCAAGGGATTATGGGAGCTAACTATGGCTACACCTTC.

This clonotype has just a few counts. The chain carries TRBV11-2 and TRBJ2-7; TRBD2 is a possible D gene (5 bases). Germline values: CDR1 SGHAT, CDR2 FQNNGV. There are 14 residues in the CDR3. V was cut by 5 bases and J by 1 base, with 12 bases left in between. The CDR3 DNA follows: TGTGCCAGCAGCACCCTACTAGTTTCCTACGAGCAGTACGTC. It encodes CASSTLLVSYEQYV.

CDR3 DNA: TGTGCCAGTCGCCCCGGGGGGGCCCTCGCCTACGAGCAGTACTTC. It encodes CASRPGGALAYEQYF. The chain links TRBV19 to TRBJ2-7, with 8 bases fitting TRBD2. This CDR3 has 15 amino acids. Trimming removed 8 bases from V and 2 bases from J; junction bases left unmatched: 11. Germline V lookup: CDR1 LNHDA, CDR2 SQIVND (reference sequence).

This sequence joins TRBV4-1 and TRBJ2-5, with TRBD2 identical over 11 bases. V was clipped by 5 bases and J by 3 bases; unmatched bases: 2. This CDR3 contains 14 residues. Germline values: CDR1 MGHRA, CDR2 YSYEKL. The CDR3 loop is CASSTLAGEETQYF. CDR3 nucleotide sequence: TGCGCCAGCAGCACACTAGCGGGGGAAGAGACCCAGTACTTC.

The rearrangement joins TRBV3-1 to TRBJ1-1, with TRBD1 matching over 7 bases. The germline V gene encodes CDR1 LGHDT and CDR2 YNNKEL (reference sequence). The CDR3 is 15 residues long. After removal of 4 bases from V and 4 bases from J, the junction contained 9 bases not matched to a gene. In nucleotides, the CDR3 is TGTGCCAGCAGCCGGACAGGTGGGACGTCCACTGAAGCTTTCTTT. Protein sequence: CASSRTGGTSTEAFF.

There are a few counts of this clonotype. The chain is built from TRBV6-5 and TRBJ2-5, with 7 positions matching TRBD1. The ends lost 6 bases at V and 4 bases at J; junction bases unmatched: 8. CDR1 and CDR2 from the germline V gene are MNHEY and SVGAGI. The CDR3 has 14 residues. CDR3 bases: TGTGCCAGCAGCTCTGGACAGGACCCAGAGACCCAGTACTTC. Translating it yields CASSSGQDPETQYF.

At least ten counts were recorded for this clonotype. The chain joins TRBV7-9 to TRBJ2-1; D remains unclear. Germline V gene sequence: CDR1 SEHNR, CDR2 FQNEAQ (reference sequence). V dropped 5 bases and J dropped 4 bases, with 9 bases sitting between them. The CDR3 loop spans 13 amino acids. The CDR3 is CASSPRSYNEQFF. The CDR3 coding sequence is TGTGCCAGCAGCCCCCGCAGTTACAATGAGCAGTTCTTC.

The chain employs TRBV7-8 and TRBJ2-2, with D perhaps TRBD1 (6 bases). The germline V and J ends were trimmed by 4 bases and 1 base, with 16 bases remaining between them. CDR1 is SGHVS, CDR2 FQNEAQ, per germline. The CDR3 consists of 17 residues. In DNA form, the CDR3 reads TGTGCCAGCAGCTCGACTCGGGGACACCTGAACACCGGGGAGCTGTTTTTT. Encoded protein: CASSSTRGHLNTGELFF.